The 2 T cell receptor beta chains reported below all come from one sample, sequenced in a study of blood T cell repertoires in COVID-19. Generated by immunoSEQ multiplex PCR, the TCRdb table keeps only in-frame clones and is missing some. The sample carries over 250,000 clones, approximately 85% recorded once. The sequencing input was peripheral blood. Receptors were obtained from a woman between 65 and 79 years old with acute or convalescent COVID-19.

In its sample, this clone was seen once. In DNA form, the CDR3 reads TGTGCCAGCAGGGAGGAGCGGGGGGTCCGGCCCTACAATGAGCAGTTCTTC. Translating gives CASREERGVRPYNEQFF. This sequence joins TRBV28 and TRBJ2-1; 9 nucleotides match TRBD2. V gave up 6 bases and J gave up 2 bases; unmatched junction bases: 11. Germline-derived CDR1 and CDR2 are MDHEN and SYDVKM. The CDR3 sequence is 17 residues long.

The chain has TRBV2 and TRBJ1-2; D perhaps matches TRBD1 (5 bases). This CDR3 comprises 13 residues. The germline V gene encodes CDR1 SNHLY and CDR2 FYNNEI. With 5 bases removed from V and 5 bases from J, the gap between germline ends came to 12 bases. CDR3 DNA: TGTGCCAGCAGTCCCACGGGGGATTATGGCTACACCTTC. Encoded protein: CASSPTGDYGYTF.